The 5 T cell receptor beta chains in this list originate from one sample, sequenced in a study of identifying expanded T cells in peripheral blood. Data came from immunoSEQ multiplex PCR; TCRdb stores just in-frame clones and leaves some out. Of around 85,000 clones in the sample, 88% were seen once. Sequenced material: blood. These receptors all stem from a person aged 18 to 75 in good health.

CDR3 region: CASRARGGQGSSYNSPLHF. As DNA, the CDR3 is TGTGCCAGCAGGGCCAGGGGAGGGCAGGGAAGCTCCTATAATTCACCCCTCCACTTT. This chain connects TRBV28 to TRBJ1-6, with TRBD1 as a possible D gene (6 bases). Germline values: CDR1 MDHEN, CDR2 SYDVKM. Trimming stripped 6 bases from V and 0 bases from J, with 21 bases between. The CDR3 has 19 amino acids.

The rearrangement joins TRBV7-6 to TRBJ2-7, with TRBD2 as a possible D gene (5 bases). The CDR3 loop spans 17 amino acids. The germline gives CDR1 SGHVS, CDR2 FNYEAQ. The germline V and J ends were trimmed by 5 bases and 0 bases, with 20 bases remaining between them. CDR3 amino acids: CASSLDGVQRASYEQYF. CDR3 bases: TGTGCCAGCAGCCTGGACGGGGTACAACGTGCCTCCTACGAGCAGTACTTC.

The V gene is TRBV5-6, the J gene TRBJ2-1, with D perhaps being TRBD1 or TRBD2 (5 bases each). This CDR3 is built from 16 residues. Germline-derived CDR1 and CDR2 are SGHDT and YYEEEE. Trimming took 4 bases from V and 2 from J, leaving 16 bases between them. The CDR3 sequence is CASSGYRGRTYNEQFF. CDR3 nucleotide sequence: TGTGCCAGCAGCGGCTACCGGGGACGGACCTACAATGAGCAGTTCTTC. Variable domain in full (rest from reference TRBV5-6 and TRBJ2-1): DAGVTQSPTHLIKTRGQQVTLRCSPKSGHDTVSWYQQALGQGPQFIFQYYEEEERQRGNFPDRFSGHQFPNYSSELNVNALLLGDSALYLCASSGYRGRTYNEQFFGPGTRLTVL.

The chain is built from TRBV5-4 and TRBJ2-3; no definite D call. The CDR3 length is 15 residues. Trimming shortened V by 3 bases and J by 2 bases, and 13 bases separated the two germline ends. Germline V CDR1 and CDR2: SGHNT, YYREEE (reference sequence). The CDR3: CASSSPDGTTDTQYF. Written as DNA, the CDR3 is TGTGCCAGCAGCTCCCCGGACGGTACCACAGATACGCAGTATTTT.

The chain has TRBV11-2 and TRBJ2-5; no clear D gene. V was pared by 1 base and J by 2 bases, with 14 bases between. This CDR3 is 16 amino acids long. Germline V CDR1 and CDR2: SGHAT, FQNNGV. The CDR3 DNA reads TGTGCCAGCAGCTTAGGTGGTGGCTTAACGCAAGAGACCCAGTACTTC. Residues: CASSLGGGLTQETQYF.